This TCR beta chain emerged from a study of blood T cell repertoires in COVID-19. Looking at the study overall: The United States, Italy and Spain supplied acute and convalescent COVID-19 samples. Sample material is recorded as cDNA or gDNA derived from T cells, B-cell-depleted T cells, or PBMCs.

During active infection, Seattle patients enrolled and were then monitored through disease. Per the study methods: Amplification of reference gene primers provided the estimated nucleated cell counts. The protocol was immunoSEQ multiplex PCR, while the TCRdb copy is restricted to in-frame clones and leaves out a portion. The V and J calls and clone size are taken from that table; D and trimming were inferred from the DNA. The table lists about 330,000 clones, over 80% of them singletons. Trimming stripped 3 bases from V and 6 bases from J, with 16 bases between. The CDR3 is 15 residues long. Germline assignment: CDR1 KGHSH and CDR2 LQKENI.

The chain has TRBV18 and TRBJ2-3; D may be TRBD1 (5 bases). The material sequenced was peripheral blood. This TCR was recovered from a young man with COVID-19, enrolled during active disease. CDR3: CASSPGVSYRDTQYF. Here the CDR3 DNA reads TGTGCCAGCTCACCCGGCGTATCATACAGGGATACGCAGTATTTT.